A single TCR beta chain is shown here with its context. The record originates from a study of CD8 T cells in Susac syndrome. A quantity of about 0.5 to 1 ug RNA underwent reverse transcription using random hexamers. Via MiXCR, TCRdb re-called the immunoSEQ multiplex PCR reads, giving one row per CDR3 protein. The sample lists approximately 210,000 distinct CDR3 sequences, approximately 94% occurring once. V shed 2 bases and J 4 bases; nucleotides not matched to a gene: 7. Germline V gives CDR1 MNHEY, CDR2 SMNVEV (reference sequence). The length of the CDR3 is 15 residues. TEMRA cells were FACS-enriched and CD8+ and CD4+ T cells negatively isolated.

The clonotype was recovered from a human donor with Susac syndrome. The sample taken for sequencing was CD4+ T cells from PBMCs. The chain uses TRBV27 and TRBJ2-7; 8 nucleotides agree with TRBD1. The DNA for the CDR3 is TGTGCCAGCAGTTTAGCCGGGACAGGCGTTTACGAGCAGTACTTC. This translates into CASSLAGTGVYEQYF.